This T cell receptor beta chain originates from a study of T cells in Graves' hyperthyroidism and ophthalmopathy. Study-wide findings and caveats: A model using 13 V-J features told ophthalmopathy apart from stable hyperthyroidism.

Patients aged 18 to 65 with hyperthyroidism were newly diagnosed, with duration under 2 months. Uncontrolled infections, other autoimmune diseases, pregnancy or lactation led to exclusion of patients. Isolation of PBMCs was performed on roughly 9 ml fresh peripheral blood. The CDR3 contains 15 residues. Looked up from germline, CDR1 is SGDLS and CDR2 is YYNGEE. J gave up 9 bases and V 4 bases, and 11 bases lay outside the gene matches. As for this clonotype: The antigen remains unidentified.

Researchers amplified the TCR beta CDR3 regions from RNA transcripts. During a first-round RT-PCR of the TCR CDR3, the HTBI primer set was used. MiXCR, applied by TCRdb to the multiplex PCR reads, yields one record per CDR3 protein. This table holds 300,000 to 350,000 distinct CDR3 sequences, 14% found once. The chain uses TRBV9 and TRBJ2-1; TRBD2 aligns across 9 bases. Sequenced sample: blood. The source is a woman aged 25 to 39 with Graves' hyperthyroidism. In DNA, the CDR3 is TGTGCCAGCAGCACCCGACTAGCGGATAAGGGTGAGCAGTTCTTC. Its protein product is CASSTRLADKGEQFF.